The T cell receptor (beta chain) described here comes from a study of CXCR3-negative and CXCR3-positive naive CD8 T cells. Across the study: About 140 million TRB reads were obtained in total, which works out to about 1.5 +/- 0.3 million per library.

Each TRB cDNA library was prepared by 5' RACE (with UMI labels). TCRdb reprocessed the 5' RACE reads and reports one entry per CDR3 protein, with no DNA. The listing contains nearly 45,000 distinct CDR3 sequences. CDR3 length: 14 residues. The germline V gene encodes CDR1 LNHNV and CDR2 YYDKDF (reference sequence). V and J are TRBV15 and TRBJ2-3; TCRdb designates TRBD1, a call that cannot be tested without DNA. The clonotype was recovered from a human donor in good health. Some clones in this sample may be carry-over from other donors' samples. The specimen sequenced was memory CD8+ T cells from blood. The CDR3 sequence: CATSEDTRADTQYF.